Following are 25 T cell receptor beta chains from one sample sequenced in a study of T cells in Graves' hyperthyroidism and ophthalmopathy. RNA transcripts were the template for amplifying TCR beta CDR3 regions. First-round RT-PCR with HTBI primers amplified the TCR CDR3 region. TCRdb re-called the multiplex PCR reads through MiXCR, storing one row per CDR3 protein. The table includes 750,000 to 950,000 distinct CDR3 sequences, over 35% detected once. The sequenced sample consisted of blood. The receptor set was obtained from a man aged 18 to 30 with Graves' hyperthyroidism.

This rearrangement joins TRBV5-6 to TRBJ2-7, with D possibly TRBD1 on 5 matching bases. This CDR3 has 14 amino acids. Germline assignment: CDR1 SGHDT and CDR2 YYEEEE. Trimming cost V 2 bases and J 4 bases, with 13 bases left between them. CDR3 amino acids: CASSFLQDEYEQYF. Here the CDR3 DNA reads TGTGCCAGCAGCTTCCTACAGGACGAATACGAGCAGTACTTC.

CDR3 sequence reads: CAISESYSPTPYEQYF. In DNA, the CDR3 is TGTGCCATCAGTGAGTCGTACAGCCCAACTCCATACGAGCAGTACTTC. The V gene is TRBV10-3, the J gene TRBJ2-7; D is ambiguous. Germline assignment: CDR1 ENHRY and CDR2 SYGVKD. This CDR3 has 16 amino acids. Trimming removed 0 bases from V and 4 bases from J, with 16 bases in between.

This chain joins TRBV13 and TRBJ2-7; D not resolved. The germline V and J ends were trimmed by 5 bases and 2 bases, with 13 bases remaining between them. Germline V gene data show CDR1 as PRHDT and CDR2 as FYEKMQ (reference sequence). CDR3 size: 14 residues. CDR3 in DNA: TGTGCCAGCAGCCAAAGTGTGTTCCCCTACGAGCAGTACTTC. Translating gives CASSQSVFPYEQYF.

The J gene is TRBJ2-7, the V gene TRBV20-1, with 8 bases that match TRBD1. Germline V CDR1 and CDR2: DFQATT, SNEGSKA (reference sequence). CDR3 length equals 15 residues. As DNA, the CDR3 is TGCAGCGTCCACCTCAGGACAGGGACCTCCTACGAGCAGTACTTC. Its protein is CSVHLRTGTSYEQYF.

The chain carries TRBV2 and TRBJ1-6; 8 nucleotides match TRBD1. V lost 8 bases, J lost 9 bases, and 9 bases stayed unmatched. From germline, CDR1 is SNHLY and CDR2 FYNNEI. CDR3 length: 14 amino acids. The CDR3 loop is CASPRGQGGSPLHF. In nucleotides, the CDR3 is TGTGCCAGCCCTAGAGGACAGGGCGGTTCACCCCTCCACTTT.

The genes are TRBV3-1 and TRBJ2-7, with a possible D match to TRBD1 (5 bases). CDR3 length equals 13 residues. V lost 6 bases, J lost 7 bases, and 16 bases lay in between. The germline CDR1 and CDR2 sequences are LGHDT and YNNKEL (reference sequence). The CDR3 protein is CASSRQTVGEQYF. The DNA for the CDR3 is TGTGCCAGCAGTCGACAGACCGTTGGGGAGCAGTACTTC.

J is TRBJ2-7 and V is TRBV20-1; 8 bases align to TRBD1. J gave up 5 bases and V 6 bases, and 12 bases lay outside the gene matches. Germline V CDR1 and CDR2: DFQATT, SNEGSKA (reference sequence). The CDR3 loop spans 14 amino acids. DNA of the CDR3: TGCAGTGCCCCCAGAGGACAGGGCCGGGACGAGCAGTACTTC. Translation gives CSAPRGQGRDEQYF.

In this sample, this clonotype turned up many times. This chain connects TRBV10-3 to TRBJ1-2; D gene unclear. Germline assignment: CDR1 ENHRY and CDR2 SYGVKD. This CDR3 contains 13 residues. V shed 4 bases and J shed 3 bases, with 9 bases lying between them. In DNA, the CDR3 is TGTGCCATCAGTGTGGAGCCTCACTATGGCTACACCTTC. Its protein product is CAISVEPHYGYTF.

CDR3 region: CASSPLPWGTGGNQPQHF. The CDR3 DNA reads TGTGCCAGCAGTCCCCTCCCATGGGGGACGGGGGGCAATCAGCCCCAGCATTTT. The genes are TRBV19 and TRBJ1-5; D perhaps matches TRBD1 (5 bases). The CDR3 has 18 residues. Looked up from germline, CDR1 is LNHDA and CDR2 is SQIVND (reference sequence). Deletions cut 9 bases from V and 2 bases from J, with 26 bases between.

This clonotype was found a few times. The chain carries TRBV19 and TRBJ1-1; D is possibly TRBD1 (6 bases). The V and J ends lost 10 bases and 5 bases respectively, with 17 bases between them. This CDR3 region has 13 residues. Germline V lookup: CDR1 LNHDA, CDR2 SQIVND (reference sequence). The CDR3 DNA is TGTGCCACCTTTGGCGAGGGGGGGACTGAAGCTTTCTTT. It translates to CATFGEGGTEAFF.

The rearrangement joins TRBV7-9 to TRBJ1-1; D is uncertain. This CDR3 contains 13 residues. Germline CDR1 SEHNR, CDR2 FQNEAQ (reference sequence). Trimming took off 3 bases at V and 7 bases at J, with 12 bases between the two ends. The CDR3 sequence: CASSFGDLFEAFF. CDR3 bases: TGTGCCAGCAGCTTCGGTGATTTATTTGAAGCTTTCTTT.

As to this clonotype: One junction end does not reproduce the germline sequence, and a read error may be involved. The V call is TRBV7-2, the J call TRBJ1-4; a weak D match, TRBD1 (5 bases). The germline CDR1 and CDR2 sequences are SGHTA and FQGNSA. This CDR3 region has 16 residues. CDR3 nucleotides: TGCGCCAGCAGCCACGGGACGTCCGCCCGTCCTGAAAAACTGTTTTTT. This sequence encodes CASSHGTSARPEKLFF.

The rearrangement joins TRBV20-1 to TRBJ2-5; 8 nucleotides agree with TRBD1. CDR1 is DFQATT and CDR2 is SNEGSKA in the germline V gene (reference sequence). Trimming took 6 bases from V and 5 from J; bases not matched to a gene: 11. The CDR3 extends over 14 amino acids. This chain's CDR3 is CSAPAGGARETQYF. The CDR3 DNA reads as TGCAGTGCCCCCGCAGGGGGCGCGAGGGAGACCCAGTACTTC.

This clonotype was seen at least ten times. The chain recombines TRBV10-3 with TRBJ2-5, with TRBD2 matching 10 bases. From germline, CDR1 is ENHRY and CDR2 SYGVKD. The CDR3 contains 15 residues. J gave up 7 bases and V 6 bases, and 11 bases lay outside the gene matches. The CDR3 reads CAISELAGYGGTQYF. The CDR3 nucleotides read TGTGCCATCAGCGAACTAGCGGGGTACGGAGGGACCCAGTACTTC.

Many counts were recorded for this clonotype. This rearrangement joins TRBV19 to TRBJ1-6; TRBD1 matches 10 bases. In germline, CDR1 is LNHDA, CDR2 SQIVND (reference sequence). The CDR3 loop spans 15 amino acids. V lost 6 bases, J lost 6 bases, and 5 bases stayed unmatched. CDR3 DNA sequence: TGTGCCAGTAGAACCGGGACAGGGGTTAATTCACCCCTCCACTTT. Protein sequence: CASRTGTGVNSPLHF.

This clonotype was observed at least ten times. The chain combines TRBV7-2 with TRBJ1-2, with 7 bases fitting TRBD1. J lost 3 bases, V lost 4 bases, and 8 bases had no gene match. The CDR3 length is 15 residues. Looked up from germline, CDR1 is SGHTA and CDR2 is FQGNSA. The CDR3 DNA reads as TGTGCCAGCAGCTCATTCCTCGGGACAGACTATGGCTACACCTTC. Translated, it gives CASSSFLGTDYGYTF. Based on the CDR3 plus reference TRBV7-2 and TRBJ1-2, the full variable domain is GAGVSQSPSNKVTEKGKDVELRCDPISGHTALYWYRQSLGQGLEFLIYFQGNSAPDKSGLPSDRFSAERTGGSVSTLTIQRTQQEDSAVYLCASSSFLGTDYGYTFGSGTRLTVV.

The J gene is TRBJ2-7, the V gene TRBV11-1, with D uncertain. The V end lost 6 bases, the J end lost 4 bases, and 19 bases lay between the germline ends. The length of the CDR3 is 15 residues. The germline V gene encodes CDR1 SGHAT and CDR2 FQDESV (reference sequence). In nucleotides, the CDR3 is TGTGCCAGCAGTGAAGAGGCGACGGGTGGGTACGAGCAGTACTTC. The encoded protein is CASSEEATGGYEQYF.

In this sample, this clonotype turned up many times. The J gene is TRBJ2-6, the V gene TRBV14; D gene unclear. V lost 4 bases and J 3 bases, leaving 7 bases between the germline ends. The CDR3 runs to 14 residues. Germline V gene data show CDR1 as SGHDN and CDR2 as FVKESK. CDR3 loop: CASSPTGGANVLTF. CDR3 nucleotide sequence: TGTGCCAGCAGCCCTACGGGTGGGGCCAACGTCCTGACTTTC.

This clonotype was observed at least ten times. V is TRBV9 and J is TRBJ2-2; D is unclear. Deletions cut 1 base from V and 0 bases from J, with 4 bases between. The germline V gene encodes CDR1 SGDLS and CDR2 YYNGEE. The CDR3 has 14 residues. The CDR3 region is CASSVLANTGELFF. The CDR3 DNA reads as TGTGCCAGCAGCGTACTAGCGAACACCGGGGAGCTGTTTTTT. The full variable domain, in which reference TRBV9 and TRBJ2-2 provide the parts outside the CDR3, is DSGVTQTPKHLITATGQRVTLRCSPRSGDLSVYWYQQSLDQGLQFLIQYYNGEERAKGNILERFSAQQFPDLHSELNLSSLELGDSALYFCASSVLANTGELFFGEGSRLTVL.

This rearrangement joins TRBV2 to TRBJ1-6; no clear D gene. Between the trimmed V and J ends, which lost 3 bases and 9 bases, there was a span of 9 bases. The CDR3 totals 13 residues. Germline V lookup: CDR1 SNHLY, CDR2 FYNNEI. The CDR3 loop is CASSDRRTSPLHF. The DNA of the CDR3 is TGTGCCAGCAGTGACCGCCGTACTTCACCCCTCCACTTT.

This sequence joins TRBV14 and TRBJ2-2; weak D call: TRBD1 (5 bases). The CDR3 sequence is 13 residues long. Germline V gene lookup returns CDR1 SGHDN and CDR2 FVKESK. Between the trimmed V and J ends, which lost 4 bases and 7 bases, there was a span of 10 bases. In nucleotides, the CDR3 is TGTGCCAGCAGCCTTCAGCAGGGCGGGGAGCTGTTTTTT. Its translation: CASSLQQGGELFF.

V is TRBV7-2 and J is TRBJ2-2; TRBD2 matches at 12 bases. The V gene end was trimmed by 5 bases and the J gene end by 0 bases; junction bases not matched to a gene: 4. The CDR3 is made up of 17 amino acids. CDR1 SGHTA and CDR2 FQGNSA come from the germline V gene. The CDR3 reads CASSQLAGGSNTGELFF. The CDR3, as DNA: TGTGCCAGCAGCCAACTAGCGGGAGGATCGAACACCGGGGAGCTGTTTTTT.

This chain links TRBV7-2 with TRBJ2-5; 10 positions match TRBD1. The CDR3 runs to 15 residues. Germline V lookup: CDR1 SGHTA, CDR2 FQGNSA. V shed 4 bases and J 5 bases; nucleotides not matched to a gene: 7. CDR3 bases: TGTGCCAGCAGCTCCTCCGGGACAGGGGTGGAGACCCAGTACTTC. Protein: CASSSSGTGVETQYF. Looking up the rest from reference TRBV7-2 and TRBJ2-5 gives the full variable domain: GAGVSQSPSNKVTEKGKDVELRCDPISGHTALYWYRQSLGQGLEFLIYFQGNSAPDKSGLPSDRFSAERTGGSVSTLTIQRTQQEDSAVYLCASSSSGTGVETQYFGPGTRLLVL.

The genes are TRBV5-1 and TRBJ1-1, with 7 bases that match TRBD1. The CDR3 is made up of 13 amino acids. The trim removed 2 bases at V and 6 bases at J, leaving 4 bases unmatched. Looked up from germline, CDR1 is SGHRS and CDR2 is YFSETQ. The CDR3 region is CASSLPGTAEAFF. CDR3 coding DNA: TGCGCCAGCAGCTTACCCGGGACAGCTGAAGCTTTCTTT.

This clonotype was found once. V and J are TRBV29-1 and TRBJ2-5; 7 nucleotides align to TRBD2. With V trimmed by 8 bases and J by 5 bases, 5 bases remained unmatched. The CDR3 runs 11 residues. Germline values: CDR1 SQVTM, CDR2 ANQGSEA. The CDR3 region is CSTYSGETQYF. The DNA of the CDR3 is TGCAGCACCTATAGCGGGGAGACCCAGTACTTC.